The 10 T cell receptor beta chains presented below share a single source sample, sequenced in a study of T cell repertoires in cytomegalovirus infection (dated by TCRdb to the late 2010s). The sample's treatment or condition label, in plain terms: in vitro stimulation with specific CMV peptide epitopes to enrich CMV-specific T cells. The sample was run on an Illumina HiSeq 1500. Using fastp trimming at Q25 and MiXCR clonotype assembly, TCRdb reanalyzed the public sequencing data and kept in-frame beta chains. For every CDR3 protein sequence, its rows merge into one entry that carries the most common genes and DNA. The sample table holds fewer than 1,000,000 distinct CDR3 sequences, of which approximately 32% were seen once. The ten top clones hold about an eighth of the sample. Antigens for these TCRs are unknown. Source: cultured CD8+ T cells from PBMCs, taken from culture after CMV antigen stimulation. Receptors originate from a human donor in good health (CMV status not recorded). Some clones in this sample may be carry-over from other donors' samples.

This clonotype turned up a few times. The chain has TRBV9 and TRBJ2-1; 9 bases agree with TRBD1. The germline V gene encodes CDR1 SGDLS and CDR2 YYNGEE. With 4 bases clipped from V and 10 bases from J, the junction kept 15 bases outside the gene matches. This CDR3 is 16 amino acids long. CDR3 in DNA: TGTGCCAGCAGCTCCTCCCTGGCACAGGGGGCAGGGGAGCAGTTCTTC. It codes for CASSSSLAQGAGEQFF.

This clonotype was observed a few times. The CDR3 spells CASSLAGAPNNEQFF. The CDR3 DNA follows: TGTGCCAGTAGTTTAGCGGGGGCCCCCAACAATGAGCAGTTCTTC. J is TRBJ2-1 and V is TRBV19; TRBD2 matches 9 bases. The CDR3 extends over 15 amino acids. Germline V gives CDR1 LNHDA, CDR2 SQIVND (reference sequence). V was clipped by 5 bases and J by 5 bases; unmatched bases: 7.

The chain uses TRBV27 and TRBJ1-1; D not certain. This CDR3 comprises 16 residues. The V end lost 2 bases, the J end lost 7 bases, and 20 bases lay between the germline ends. Germline V lookup: CDR1 MNHEY, CDR2 SMNVEV (reference sequence). The CDR3 sequence is CASSLVAGPFPNEAFF. The CDR3 DNA is TGTGCCAGCAGTTTAGTTGCTGGACCCTTTCCTAATGAAGCTTTCTTT.

This clonotype came up many times. The chain employs TRBV5-4 and TRBJ2-5; D is undetermined. V dropped 4 bases and J dropped 2 bases, with 9 bases sitting between them. Germline-derived CDR1 and CDR2 are SGHNT and YYREEE (reference sequence). The CDR3 consists of 13 residues. The CDR3 DNA reads TGTGCCAGCAGCCCCACAAGTCAAGAGACCCAGTACTTC. Amino acids: CASSPTSQETQYF.

By sample share, this clonotype is medium-sized. DNA for the CDR3: TGTGCCAGCAGCTTAGACCTGCGGGACAGTCCTAGCACAGATACGCAGTATTTT. Translation: CASSLDLRDSPSTDTQYF. This chain joins TRBV7-8 and TRBJ2-3, with D possibly TRBD1 on 7 matching bases. CDR3 size: 18 residues. The germline V and J ends were trimmed by 1 base and 0 bases, with 17 bases remaining between them. Germline V gene data show CDR1 as SGHVS and CDR2 as FQNEAQ.

Of note for this clonotype: One end of the junction is discordant with germline, which a read error may explain. The CDR3 is CASSQDGATRRPDTQYF. As DNA, the CDR3 is TGTGCCAGCAGCCAAGATGGGGCGACGAGGAGGCCAGATACGCAGTATTTT. The J gene is TRBJ2-3, the V gene TRBV4-1; D is tentatively TRBD1 or TRBD2 (5 bases each). This CDR3 spans 17 amino acids. Per germline, CDR1 MGHRA and CDR2 YSYEKL.

In its sample, this clonotype was seen many times. This chain uses TRBV7-3 with TRBJ1-6; a possible D gene is TRBD1 (5 bases). Trimming pared 5 bases from V and 8 bases from J, leaving 16 bases between. Germline V gene data show CDR1 as SGHTA and CDR2 as FQGTGA. This CDR3 comprises 15 residues. Here the CDR3 reads CASSAWAGQYSPLHF. For the CDR3, the DNA is TGTGCCAGCAGCGCCTGGGCAGGGCAGTATTCACCCCTCCACTTT.

This clonotype appeared a single time. This may be a read error: a much more frequent sequence differs by one nucleotide. J is TRBJ2-5 and V is TRBV7-2; tentative D call: TRBD1 (5 bases). V was shortened by 2 bases and J by 6 bases, with 22 bases between the two germline ends. Germline V lookup: CDR1 SGHTA, CDR2 FQGNSA. The CDR3 contains 17 residues. In nucleotides, the CDR3 is TGTGCCAGCAGCTTAAGTTTTTCCGGACATTCTCAAAAGACCCAGTACTTC. Its protein is CASSLSFSGHSQKTQYF. Filled out from reference TRBV7-2 and TRBJ2-5, the complete variable domain reads GAGVSQSPSNKVTEKGKDVELRCDPISGHTALYWYRQSLGQGLEFLIYFQGNSAPDKSGLPSDRFSAERTGGSVSTLTIQRTQQEDSAVYLCASSLSFSGHSQKTQYFGPGTRLLVL.

This rearrangement joins TRBV27 to TRBJ2-7; 12 positions agree with TRBD2. With 6 bases clipped from V and 0 bases from J, the junction kept 3 bases outside the gene matches. Germline V gene data show CDR1 as MNHEY and CDR2 as SMNVEV (reference sequence). CDR3 length: 15 amino acids. The CDR3 here is CASRASGGVSYEQYF. CDR3 nucleotides: TGTGCCAGCAGGGCTAGCGGGGGGGTCTCCTACGAGCAGTACTTC.

This clonotype appeared a few times. V gene TRBV7-9 combines with J gene TRBJ2-1, with 10 positions matching TRBD2. This CDR3 spans 17 amino acids. The germline CDR1 and CDR2 sequences are SEHNR and FQNEAQ (reference sequence). V gave up 8 bases and J gave up 1 base; unmatched junction bases: 11. CDR3 in DNA: TGTGCCAGCGGCCCCCAAGTAGCGGGGGGTTCCTACAATGAGCAGTTCTTC. Translation gives CASGPQVAGGSYNEQFF.